These 30 T cell receptor beta chains originate from one sample sequenced in a study of cytomegalovirus exposure and HLA in healthy donors. PCR primers comprised 60 Vbeta and 13 Jbeta primers. Assay: immunoSEQ multiplex PCR; the TCRdb copy retains only in-frame clones and omits some. The sample comprises around 150,000 clones, approximately 79% of which are singletons, and 4.3% rests with the top ten. The material sequenced was PBMCs. These receptors came from a man aged 40-49 years in good health and CMV-seronegative.

This clone has ten or more counts. The V gene is TRBV6-6, the J gene TRBJ2-1, with a possible D match to TRBD2 (6 bases). V lost 4 bases and J 5 bases, leaving 18 bases between the germline ends. Germline assignment: CDR1 MNHNY and CDR2 SVGAGI (reference sequence). The CDR3 spans 16 residues. This CDR3 is CASSSLPGTSDNEQFF. CDR3 in DNA: TGTGCCAGCAGTTCCCTTCCCGGGACTTCGGACAATGAGCAGTTCTTC.

This chain uses TRBV15 with TRBJ2-3; D might be TRBD1 (6 bases). V lost 3 bases and J lost 4, with 17 bases in between. Germline V gene data show CDR1 as LNHNV and CDR2 as YYDKDF (reference sequence). The CDR3 has 16 residues. In DNA, the CDR3 is TGTGCCACCAGCAGTATGCCCAGGGGAGCGGCAGATACGCAGTATTTT. Protein: CATSSMPRGAADTQYF.

This clone showed up just a few times. The rearrangement uses TRBV7-9 and TRBJ2-6; perhaps TRBD2 as D (5 bases). CDR1 is SEHNR, CDR2 FQNEAQ, per germline (reference sequence). This CDR3 has 11 residues. Trimming left V 7 bases short and J 12 bases short, with 10 bases between. The CDR3 DNA follows: TGTGCCAGCATCCTTCGGGGCGTCCTGACTTTC. As protein: CASILRGVLTF. Full variable domain (missing parts from reference TRBV7-9 and TRBJ2-6): DTGVSQNPRHKITKRGQNVTFRCDPISEHNRLYWYRQTLGQGPEFLTYFQNEAQLEKSRLLSDRFSAERPKGSFSTLEIQRTEQGDSAMYLCASILRGVLTFGAGSRLTVL.

This clone was observed a single time. This chain links TRBV14 with TRBJ1-2; D not certain. The CDR3 is made up of 16 amino acids. Looked up from germline, CDR1 is SGHDN and CDR2 is FVKESK. Trimming stripped 0 bases from V and 7 bases from J, with 18 bases between. The CDR3 spells CASSQDPRILGGGYTF. The CDR3, as DNA: TGTGCCAGCAGCCAAGATCCCCGGATCCTTGGCGGTGGCTACACCTTC.

The rearrangement links TRBV19 to TRBJ1-5; D gene uncertain. Germline V lookup: CDR1 LNHDA, CDR2 SQIVND (reference sequence). The CDR3 has 16 amino acids. Trimming removed 2 bases at V and 2 bases at J, with 13 bases between. CDR3 sequence (DNA): TGTGCCAGTAGTATATCCTCCGGTAATGGCAATCAGCCCCAGCATTTT. Amino acids: CASSISSGNGNQPQHF.

This clone occurred a few times. The V gene is TRBV5-1, the J gene TRBJ2-2, with D possibly matching TRBD1 (6 bases). CDR3 length: 14 amino acids. V was pared by 3 bases and J by 4 bases, with 10 bases between. The germline V gene encodes CDR1 SGHRS and CDR2 YFSETQ. The CDR3 loop is CASSSDRRTGELFF. The CDR3 DNA reads TGCGCCAGCAGCTCAGACAGGCGCACCGGGGAGCTGTTTTTT.

The chain couples TRBV9 to TRBJ2-7; D is perhaps TRBD1 (6 bases). Trimming took off 1 base at V and 5 bases at J, with 16 bases between the two ends. This CDR3 is built from 15 residues. Germline V gene sequence: CDR1 SGDLS, CDR2 YYNGEE. Here the CDR3 DNA reads TGTGCCAGCAGCGTAACTATCGGACCAGGGGACGAGCAGTACTTC. As protein: CASSVTIGPGDEQYF.

The chain has TRBV6-5 and TRBJ1-1; D ambiguous. Between the trimmed V and J ends, which lost 5 bases and 3 bases, there was a span of 10 bases. CDR1 and CDR2 from the germline V gene are MNHEY and SVGAGI. CDR3 length: 13 amino acids. The CDR3 DNA sequence: TGTGCCAGCAGTCGGGGTAGGGACACTGAAGCTTTCTTT. This translates into CASSRGRDTEAFF.

The rearrangement joins TRBV6-5 to TRBJ1-2; unclear D gene. Germline V gene sequence: CDR1 MNHEY, CDR2 SVGAGI. The V gene lost 0 bases and the J gene lost 5 bases, with 10 bases spanning the gap. The CDR3 contains 14 residues. In DNA, the CDR3 is TGTGCCAGCAGTTACTCCCAGAGGGAATATGGCTACACCTTC. Translation gives CASSYSQREYGYTF.

The chain combines TRBV9 with TRBJ1-4; D not resolved. V was pared by 0 bases and J by 10 bases, with 13 bases between. The length of the CDR3 is 14 residues. Per the germline V gene, CDR1 is SGDLS and CDR2 is YYNGEE. DNA of the CDR3: TGTGCCAGCAGCGTAGTTGCAGATGCGGGAAAACTGTTTTTT. It specifies CASSVVADAGKLFF.

The rearrangement links TRBV5-1 to TRBJ2-5, with 11 bases matching TRBD2. The J segment lost 2 bases and the V segment lost 6 bases, leaving 6 bases of the junction unmatched. The CDR3 loop spans 15 amino acids. From germline, CDR1 is SGHRS and CDR2 YFSETQ. In nucleotides, the CDR3 is TGCGCCAGCACCAAGACTAGCGGGGTACAAGAGACCCAGTACTTC. Residues: CASTKTSGVQETQYF.

Concerning this clone: Relative to the germline gene, one junction end is altered; a read error may explain this. The chain links TRBV7-7 to TRBJ2-2; 9 bases map to TRBD1. Germline assignment: CDR1 SSHAT and CDR2 FNYEAQ (reference sequence). This CDR3 has 19 residues. The CDR3 loop is CASSDTLQGAPMNTGELFF. As DNA, the CDR3 is TGTGCTAGCAGCGACACCCTACAGGGGGCGCCGATGAACACCGGGGAGCTGTTTTTT.

This clone has more than one count but fewer than ten. This chain links TRBV5-4 with TRBJ1-6; D unclear. V lost 1 base, J lost 2 bases, and 10 bases lay in between. The germline V gene has CDR1 SGHNT and CDR2 YYREEE (reference sequence). The CDR3 length is 16 residues. The CDR3 loop reads CASSLFAGTYNSPLHF. The CDR3 DNA follows: TGTGCCAGCAGCTTGTTTGCGGGGACCTATAATTCACCCCTCCACTTT.

The rearrangement uses TRBV7-2 and TRBJ2-1; TRBD2 is a possible D gene (7 bases). V was clipped by 3 bases and J by 6 bases, with 15 bases between them. The germline CDR1 and CDR2 sequences are SGHTA and FQGNSA. The CDR3 totals 15 residues. CDR3 nucleotides: TGTGCCAGCAGCTTTATTTGGGGGGGCAGCAATGAGCAGTTCTTC. Translated: CASSFIWGGSNEQFF.

The V call is TRBV7-9, the J call TRBJ1-3, with D hard to call. Germline V gene sequence: CDR1 SEHNR, CDR2 FQNEAQ (reference sequence). V was clipped by 5 bases and J by 0 bases, with 14 bases between them. The CDR3 length is 16 residues. For the CDR3, the DNA is TGTGCCAGCAGCATTACCAGTGAAAACTCTGGAAACACCATATATTTT. Its translation: CASSITSENSGNTIYF.

The chain carries TRBV9 and TRBJ1-6, with D possibly matching TRBD1 (5 bases). Per germline, CDR1 SGDLS and CDR2 YYNGEE. This CDR3 contains 15 residues. With 4 bases removed from V and 7 bases from J, the gap between germline ends came to 15 bases. CDR3 residues: CASSSLTGTNSPLHF. Here the CDR3 DNA reads TGTGCCAGCAGCTCACTTACAGGAACCAATTCACCCCTCCACTTT.

This chain links TRBV6-5 with TRBJ1-1; D call uncertain. Trimming stripped 2 bases from V and 0 bases from J, with 7 bases between. The CDR3 is 14 residues long. In germline, CDR1 is MNHEY, CDR2 SVGAGI. The CDR3 is CASSYQAMNTEAFF. In DNA form, the CDR3 reads TGTGCCAGCAGTTACCAGGCAATGAACACTGAAGCTTTCTTT.

The CDR3 DNA is TGTGCCAGCAGCGGTGGACAGGGAACCTACGAGCAGTACTTC. This translates into CASSGGQGTYEQYF. V is TRBV9 and J is TRBJ2-7; 8 bases align to TRBD1. J was trimmed by 2 bases and V by 3 bases; bases with no gene match: 4. Germline CDR1 SGDLS, CDR2 YYNGEE. This CDR3 comprises 14 residues.

This chain connects TRBV6-6 to TRBJ2-3, with 13 bases matching TRBD2. Germline V gene data show CDR1 as MNHNY and CDR2 as SVGAGI (reference sequence). CDR3 size: 15 residues. V gave up 2 bases and J gave up 11 bases; unmatched junction bases: 7. The CDR3 sequence: CASSYEGLAGWRQYF. Here the CDR3 DNA reads TGTGCCAGCAGTTACGAGGGACTAGCGGGGTGGAGGCAGTATTTT.

The chain is built from TRBV4-2 and TRBJ2-1; D perhaps matches TRBD2 (7 bases). V lost 1 base and J lost 6, with 16 bases in between. The CDR3 is 16 residues long. CDR1 is LGHNA and CDR2 is YNFKEQ in the germline V gene. In DNA, the CDR3 is TGTGCCAGCAGCCAAGTTCCGGGGGGCCTCGGCAATGAGCAGTTCTTC. Translation: CASSQVPGGLGNEQFF.

The chain has TRBV6-1 and TRBJ2-7, with TRBD2 matching over 11 bases. The CDR3 length is 14 residues. The germline V gene has CDR1 MNHNS and CDR2 SASEGT. The V and J ends lost 7 bases and 0 bases, in that order; junction bases with no gene match: 2. As DNA, the CDR3 is TGTGCCAGCATAGGGACTAGCGGCTCCTACGAGCAGTACTTC. It translates to CASIGTSGSYEQYF.

This sequence joins TRBV28 and TRBJ2-7, with a possible D match to TRBD2 (5 bases). CDR3 length: 13 amino acids. CDR1 and CDR2 from the germline V gene are MDHEN and SYDVKM. V was clipped by 8 bases and J by 7 bases, with 18 bases between them. The DNA of the CDR3 is TGTGCCAGCTCCCTGAGGGCCCTGAGGGAGCAGTACTTC. It encodes CASSLRALREQYF.

This chain connects TRBV25-1 to TRBJ2-1; D call uncertain. There are 10 residues in the CDR3. Germline V gene data show CDR1 as MGHDK and CDR2 as SYGVNS. The CDR3 sequence: CATAYNEQFF. CDR3 DNA sequence: TGTGCAACAGCCTACAATGAGCAGTTCTTC.

This rearrangement joins TRBV12-5 to TRBJ2-3; D may be TRBD1 (5 bases). Trimming removed 7 bases from V and 1 base from J, with 18 bases in between. This CDR3 has 16 residues. Germline V gene data show CDR1 as LGHNT and CDR2 as FRNRAP. CDR3 sequence (DNA): TGTGCTAGTGCACAGCCCACAGGCAGGGGCACAGATACGCAGTATTTT. Translating it yields CASAQPTGRGTDTQYF.

The rearrangement links TRBV7-9 to TRBJ2-7; perhaps TRBD2 as D (6 bases). The CDR3 runs 16 residues. Germline-derived CDR1 and CDR2 are SEHNR and FQNEAQ (reference sequence). The ends were cut back, 5 bases at V and 0 bases at J, with 17 bases in the middle. The CDR3 region is CASSLRISGSSYEQYF. CDR3 bases: TGTGCCAGCAGCCTCCGAATTAGCGGTAGCTCCTACGAGCAGTACTTC.

The J gene is TRBJ2-3, the V gene TRBV5-1, with 11 bases aligning to TRBD2. CDR1 and CDR2 (germline): SGHRS, YFSETQ. The trim removed 0 bases at V and 2 bases at J, leaving 8 bases unmatched. The CDR3 consists of 18 residues. CDR3 bases: TGCGCCAGCAGCTTGGAACCCGGGACTAGCGGATTCACAGATACGCAGTATTTT. Protein sequence: CASSLEPGTSGFTDTQYF.

V usage is TRBV5-8 and J usage is TRBJ1-1; no firm D call. CDR3 length: 14 amino acids. Germline V lookup: CDR1 SGHTS, CDR2 YDEGEE. The V end was cut by 2 bases, the J end by 0 bases, with 8 bases between. CDR3 amino acids: CASSLFRMNTEAFF. The DNA of the CDR3 is TGTGCCAGCAGCTTATTCAGGATGAACACTGAAGCTTTCTTT.

This clone was picked up a small number of times. J is TRBJ2-1 and V is TRBV4-1, with a tentative D call TRBD2 (6 bases). In germline, CDR1 is MGHRA, CDR2 YSYEKL. The CDR3 spans 15 residues. Trimming pared 4 bases from V and 6 bases from J, leaving 16 bases between. This CDR3 is CASSRVGGNANEQFF. In DNA, the CDR3 is TGCGCCAGCAGCCGTGTTGGAGGGAACGCCAATGAGCAGTTCTTC.

The rearrangement links TRBV5-1 to TRBJ2-1; D is possibly TRBD2 (6 bases). This CDR3 comprises 15 residues. CDR1 is SGHRS and CDR2 is YFSETQ in the germline V gene. V lost 4 bases to trimming and J lost 0 bases, with 11 bases between them. The CDR3 nucleotides read TGCGCCAGCAGCGTGATAGCGGACTCCTACAATGAGCAGTTCTTC. Encoded protein: CASSVIADSYNEQFF.

V is TRBV4-2 and J is TRBJ2-7; TRBD1 matches 8 bases. The CDR3 contains 15 residues. Germline V gene lookup returns CDR1 LGHNA and CDR2 YNFKEQ. J lost 3 bases, V lost 2 bases, and 6 bases had no gene match. The CDR3 bases are TGTGCCAGCAGCCAATTTCAGGGGGCCTACTACGAGCAGTACTTC. Amino acids: CASSQFQGAYYEQYF.